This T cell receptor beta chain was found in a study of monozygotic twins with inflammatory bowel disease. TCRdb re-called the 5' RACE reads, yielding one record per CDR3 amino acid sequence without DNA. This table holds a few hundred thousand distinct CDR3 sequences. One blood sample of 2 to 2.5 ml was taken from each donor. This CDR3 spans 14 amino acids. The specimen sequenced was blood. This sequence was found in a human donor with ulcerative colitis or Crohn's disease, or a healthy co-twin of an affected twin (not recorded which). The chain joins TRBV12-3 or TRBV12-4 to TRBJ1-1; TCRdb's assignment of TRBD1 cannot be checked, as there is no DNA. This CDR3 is CASRSHRGNTEAFF.